This T cell receptor (beta chain) was obtained from a study of cytomegalovirus exposure and HLA in healthy donors. The PCR had 60 Vbeta and 13 Jbeta primers. Measured with immunoSEQ multiplex PCR; TCRdb has only the in-frame clones, and not every one. The sample includes 180,000 or so clones, about 75% of them seen just once. V lost 1 base to trimming and J lost 3 bases, with 16 bases between them. Germline V gene sequence: CDR1 SGHAT, CDR2 FQNNGV. The CDR3 length is 16 residues. The chain links TRBV11-2 to TRBJ2-7; D may be TRBD2 (5 bases). Sequencing input: PBMCs. The receptor was isolated from a man aged 50 to 60 in good health and CMV-seropositive. CDR3 protein: CASSLGVGGFGYEQYF. The CDR3 DNA sequence: TGTGCCAGCAGCTTAGGTGTCGGCGGGTTTGGCTACGAGCAGTACTTC.